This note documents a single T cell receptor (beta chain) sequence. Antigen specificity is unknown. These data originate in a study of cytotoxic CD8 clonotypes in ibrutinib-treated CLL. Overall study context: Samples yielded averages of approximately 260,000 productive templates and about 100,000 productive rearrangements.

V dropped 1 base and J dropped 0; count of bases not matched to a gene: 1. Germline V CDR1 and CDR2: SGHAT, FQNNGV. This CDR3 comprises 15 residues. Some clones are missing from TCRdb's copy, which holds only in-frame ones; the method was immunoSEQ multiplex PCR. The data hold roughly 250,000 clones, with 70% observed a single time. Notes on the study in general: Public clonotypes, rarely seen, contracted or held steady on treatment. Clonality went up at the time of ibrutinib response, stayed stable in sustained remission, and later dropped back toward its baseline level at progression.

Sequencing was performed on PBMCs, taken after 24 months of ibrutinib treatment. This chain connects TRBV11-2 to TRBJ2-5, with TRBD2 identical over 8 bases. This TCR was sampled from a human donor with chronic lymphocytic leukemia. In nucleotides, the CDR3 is TGTGCCAGCAGCTTAGCGGGAGGGTACCAAGAGACCCAGTACTTC. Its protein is CASSLAGGYQETQYF.